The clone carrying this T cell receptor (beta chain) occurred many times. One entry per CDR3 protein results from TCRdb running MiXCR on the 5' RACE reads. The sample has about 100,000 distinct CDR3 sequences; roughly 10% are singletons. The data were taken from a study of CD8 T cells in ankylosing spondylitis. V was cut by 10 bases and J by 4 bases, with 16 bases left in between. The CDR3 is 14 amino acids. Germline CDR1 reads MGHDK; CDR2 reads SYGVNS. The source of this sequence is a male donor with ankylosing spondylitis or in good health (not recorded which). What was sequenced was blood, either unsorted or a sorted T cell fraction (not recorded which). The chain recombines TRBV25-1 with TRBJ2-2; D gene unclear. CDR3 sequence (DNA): TGTGCCACGGGTCGTAGGGAAAGCACCGGGGAGCTGTTTTTT. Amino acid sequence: CATGRRESTGELFF.